These 32 T cell receptor beta chains originate from one sample sequenced in a study of beta chain features in type 1 diabetes. The authors reverse transcribed all of the isolated RNA, so sequencing captured expressed TCRB transcripts. TCRdb's table, derived via immunoSEQ multiplex PCR, lists solely in-frame clones and lacks some. Here the sample spans tens of thousands of clones, about a third being singletons. The source material was stem cell memory CD4+ T cells from blood. These TCRs come from a woman aged 18-30 years in good health.

This clone was found a few times. V gene TRBV28 combines with J gene TRBJ2-5; possible D gene TRBD2, 5 bases. There are 14 residues in the CDR3. The germline V gene has CDR1 MDHEN and CDR2 SYDVKM. V gave up 2 bases and J gave up 2 bases, with 9 bases separating them. CDR3 sequence: CASSLTGWQETQYF. The CDR3 DNA is TGTGCCAGCAGTTTAACGGGGTGGCAAGAGACCCAGTACTTC.

This CDR3 is CATSAKTSGGLDEQYF. CDR3 in DNA: TGTGCCACCAGCGCAAAGACTAGCGGGGGCCTCGACGAGCAGTACTTC. This chain uses TRBV15 with TRBJ2-7; TRBD2 aligns across 12 bases. The germline V gene encodes CDR1 LNHNV and CDR2 YYDKDF (reference sequence). Trimming removed 5 bases from V and 5 bases from J; junction bases left unmatched: 10. CDR3 length: 16 amino acids. Looking up the rest from reference TRBV15 and TRBJ2-7 gives the full variable domain: DAMVIQNPRYQVTQFGKPVTLSCSQTLNHNVMYWYQQKSSQAPKLLFHYYDKDFNNEADTPDNFQSRRPNTSFCFLDIRSPGLGDTAMYLCATSAKTSGGLDEQYFGPGTRLTVT.

This chain joins TRBV15 and TRBJ2-5; D is perhaps TRBD1 (6 bases). From germline, CDR1 is LNHNV and CDR2 YYDKDF (reference sequence). V lost 4 bases, J lost 10 bases, and 19 bases lay in between. The CDR3 runs 14 residues. CDR3 loop: CATSNPRREGGQYF. The CDR3 nucleotides read TGTGCCACCAGCAACCCTCGCAGGGAAGGGGGCCAGTACTTC.

This clone was seen a handful of times. The V gene is TRBV30, the J gene TRBJ2-3, with a possible D match to TRBD2 (6 bases). Trimming took off 8 bases at V and 5 bases at J, with 11 bases between the two ends. Germline assignment: CDR1 GTSNPN and CDR2 SVGIG (reference sequence). The CDR3 is 11 amino acids. The CDR3 loop reads CARGLRDTQYF. For the CDR3, the DNA is TGTGCCAGGGGACTCCGAGATACGCAGTATTTT.

The CDR3 spells CASSPSGGQETQYF. As DNA, the CDR3 is TGTGCCAGCAGCCCTAGCGGGGGGCAAGAGACCCAGTACTTC. The chain recombines TRBV4-2 with TRBJ2-5; 11 bases match TRBD2. Germline V gives CDR1 LGHNA, CDR2 YNFKEQ. This CDR3 is 14 amino acids long. Unmatched junction bases numbered 0, after V lost 4 bases and J lost 2 bases.

A few counts support this clone. V and J are TRBV4-2 and TRBJ2-2; 8 bases map to TRBD2. The length of the CDR3 is 16 residues. Germline V lookup: CDR1 LGHNA, CDR2 YNFKEQ. The V and J ends lost 0 bases and 3 bases, in that order; junction bases with no gene match: 3. CDR3 protein: CASSQEWRGDTGELFF. The CDR3 DNA reads TGTGCCAGCAGCCAAGAGTGGCGGGGGGACACCGGGGAGCTGTTTTTT.

The chain combines TRBV27 with TRBJ2-5; maybe TRBD1 (6 bases). This CDR3 is 15 amino acids long. Trimming removed 5 bases from V and 5 bases from J, with 18 bases in between. Germline V lookup: CDR1 MNHEY, CDR2 SMNVEV (reference sequence). CDR3 region: CASSPHRVGGETQYF. As DNA, the CDR3 is TGTGCCAGCAGTCCCCACAGGGTTGGGGGCGAGACCCAGTACTTC.

As DNA, the CDR3 is TGCGCCAGCAGCTTGGAGAGCGGGAGGGGCAGCGGGGAGCTGTTTTTT. Its translation is CASSLESGRGSGELFF. The chain combines TRBV5-1 with TRBJ2-2; TRBD2 agrees at 10 bases. Germline values: CDR1 SGHRS, CDR2 YFSETQ. The CDR3 loop spans 16 amino acids. With V trimmed by 0 bases and J by 7 bases, 6 bases remained unmatched.

This clone was seen only a few times. The rearrangement joins TRBV7-2 to TRBJ1-2; 7 positions match TRBD1. Unmatched junction bases numbered 7, after V lost 6 bases and J lost 6 bases. This CDR3 spans 13 amino acids. Germline lookup yields CDR1 SGHTA and CDR2 FQGNSA. CDR3 in DNA: TGTGCCAGCAGGCAGACAGGGCCGCATGGCTACACCTTC. Translation: CASRQTGPHGYTF.

For the CDR3, the DNA is TGCGCCAGCAGCCAAGGAGGGACTAGCGGGGGTTCTTTCTACAATGAGCAGTTCTTC. Its translation is CASSQGGTSGGSFYNEQFF. This chain links TRBV4-3 with TRBJ2-1, with 14 bases matching TRBD2. Germline V lookup: CDR1 LGHNA, CDR2 YSLEER. Unmatched junction bases numbered 8, after V lost 1 base and J lost 3 bases. This CDR3 comprises 19 residues.

This clone was seen a few times. The chain recombines TRBV7-3 with TRBJ1-2; possible D gene TRBD1, 5 bases. Trimming removed 4 bases at V and 5 bases at J, with 11 bases between. Germline V gene lookup returns CDR1 SGHTA and CDR2 FQGTGA. The length of the CDR3 is 13 residues. CDR3 in amino acids: CASSSEGLYGYTF. CDR3 DNA: TGTGCCAGCAGCTCGGAGGGACTTTATGGCTACACCTTC.

The chain combines TRBV6-6 with TRBJ2-7; perhaps TRBD2 as D (5 bases). The CDR3 has 12 residues. The V and J ends lost 7 bases and 9 bases respectively, with 16 bases between them. Germline V gene data show CDR1 as MNHNY and CDR2 as SVGAGI (reference sequence). The CDR3 here is CASTTNGVAQYF. The CDR3 DNA is TGTGCCAGCACCACCAACGGGGTGGCGCAGTACTTC.

This rearrangement joins TRBV28 to TRBJ2-7, with TRBD2 matching 11 bases. Germline-derived CDR1 and CDR2 are MDHEN and SYDVKM. V lost 9 bases, J lost 3 bases, and 10 bases stayed unmatched. The length of the CDR3 is 15 residues. The CDR3 region has the DNA TGTGCCAGTCAGGGTCTAGCGGGAGGTCGCTACGAGCAGTACTTC. Amino acid sequence: CASQGLAGGRYEQYF.

The V call is TRBV18, the J call TRBJ2-1; 7 bases are shared with TRBD1. The germline CDR1 and CDR2 sequences are KGHSH and LQKENI. V shed 0 bases, J shed 8 bases, and the junction held 7 bases outside the gene matches. The CDR3 consists of 15 residues. For the CDR3, the DNA is TGTGCCAGCTCACCACCTACAGGGGAAGGTGATGAGCAGTTCTTC. This codes for CASSPPTGEGDEQFF. The variable domain in full, with the rest retrieved from reference TRBV18 and TRBJ2-1, is NAGVMQNPRHLVRRRGQEARLRCSPMKGHSHVYWYRQLPEEGLKFMVYLQKENIIDESGMPKERFSAEFPKEGPSILRIQQVVRGDSAAYFCASSPPTGEGDEQFFGPGTRLTVL.

This sequence joins TRBV30 and TRBJ1-1; 7 bases line up with TRBD1. The CDR3 is 13 residues long. Germline trimming cut 2 bases from V and 5 bases from J; bases unmatched to any gene: 5. CDR1 and CDR2 (germline): GTSNPN, SVGIG (reference sequence). The CDR3 nucleotides read TGTGCCTGGAGTACGGGACAGAGGACTGAAGCTTTCTTT. Its protein is CAWSTGQRTEAFF.

This clone was seen a few times. The V gene is TRBV2, the J gene TRBJ1-2; D is uncertain. This CDR3 comprises 14 residues. Trimming removed 7 bases at V and 5 bases at J, with 17 bases between. Germline lookup yields CDR1 SNHLY and CDR2 FYNNEI. CDR3 sequence reads: CASILKEQQYGYTF. Here the CDR3 DNA reads TGTGCCAGCATCTTGAAGGAACAGCAGTATGGCTACACCTTC.

The chain has TRBV30 and TRBJ1-4; D unresolved. Per the germline V gene, CDR1 is GTSNPN and CDR2 is SVGIG (reference sequence). The CDR3 length is 15 residues. Trimming left V 4 bases short and J 0 bases short, with 12 bases between. The CDR3 nucleotides read TGTGCCTGGACCGATCGACTATCAACTAATGAAAAACTGTTTTTT. Its translation: CAWTDRLSTNEKLFF.

This clone was counted a single time. The genes are TRBV5-1 and TRBJ1-1; D is uncertain. The CDR3 loop spans 11 amino acids. Trimming pared 5 bases from V and 6 bases from J, leaving 8 bases between. CDR1 and CDR2 from the germline V gene are SGHRS and YFSETQ. The CDR3 coding sequence is TGCGCCAGCAGGAGGAGTTCTGAAGCTTTCTTT. It codes for CASRRSSEAFF.

The chain uses TRBV5-1 and TRBJ2-1; D perhaps matches TRBD2 (5 bases). The CDR3 spans 13 residues. CDR1 and CDR2 from the germline V gene are SGHRS and YFSETQ. Trimming shortened V by 1 base and J by 9 bases, and 11 bases separated the two germline ends. CDR3 protein: CASSLRGGSEQFF. CDR3 nucleotide sequence: TGCGCCAGCAGCTTGCGCGGAGGAAGTGAGCAGTTCTTC.

The chain joins TRBV30 to TRBJ1-2; tentative D call: TRBD1 (5 bases). V was cut by 4 bases and J by 7 bases, with 16 bases left in between. CDR1 is GTSNPN, CDR2 SVGIG, per germline (reference sequence). This CDR3 has 13 amino acids. The CDR3 bases are TGTGCCTGGACCATACGGGACTCGGGTGGCTACACCTTC. Encoded protein: CAWTIRDSGGYTF.

There are a few counts of this clone. CDR3 sequence reads: CASSLGMLVHSDTQYF. CDR3 sequence (DNA): TGCGCCAGCAGCTTGGGAATGCTAGTTCATTCGGATACGCAGTATTTT. The J gene is TRBJ2-3, the V gene TRBV5-1, with D unresolved. V lost 0 bases, J lost 6 bases, and 17 bases lay in between. CDR1 is SGHRS, CDR2 YFSETQ, per germline. This CDR3 comprises 16 residues.

The V call is TRBV5-1, the J call TRBJ2-2, with D perhaps TRBD1 (6 bases). The CDR3 is made up of 15 amino acids. Trimming took off 3 bases at V and 7 bases at J, with 16 bases between the two ends. Germline V gives CDR1 SGHRS, CDR2 YFSETQ. In DNA form, the CDR3 reads TGCGCCAGCAGCTCCGAAGCAGCAGGGGTCGGGGAGCTGTTTTTT. Translating gives CASSSEAAGVGELFF.

The chain joins TRBV29-1 to TRBJ1-1, with D maybe TRBD1 (5 bases). The CDR3 totals 15 residues. V was trimmed by 0 bases and J by 5 bases, leaving 16 bases between them. Germline CDR1 reads SQVTM; CDR2 reads ANQGSEA. The DNA for the CDR3 is TGCAGCGTTGAAGATCTTTGGCAGGGTGAAACTGAAGCTTTCTTT. It translates to CSVEDLWQGETEAFF.

The chain uses TRBV15 and TRBJ2-3, with 8 bases lining up with TRBD2. This CDR3 region has 14 residues. CDR1 and CDR2 (germline): LNHNV, YYDKDF (reference sequence). V shed 5 bases and J 5 bases; nucleotides not matched to a gene: 6. The CDR3 DNA follows: TGTGCCACCAGCCGGACTAGCAGGGGAGATACGCAGTATTTT. Its translation: CATSRTSRGDTQYF.

J is TRBJ2-5 and V is TRBV9, with D possibly being TRBD2 (7 bases). CDR3 size: 16 residues. V was trimmed by 0 bases and J by 5 bases, leaving 17 bases between them. Germline V lookup: CDR1 SGDLS, CDR2 YYNGEE. CDR3 region: CASSVEQGGSFETQYF. The CDR3 nucleotides read TGTGCCAGCAGCGTAGAACAGGGAGGGTCGTTCGAGACCCAGTACTTC.

The chain links TRBV19 to TRBJ1-2, with TRBD1 identical over 7 bases. The CDR3 consists of 14 residues. Germline CDR1 LNHDA, CDR2 SQIVND (reference sequence). Trimming cost V 6 bases and J 4 bases; bases outside gene matches: 8. This CDR3 is CASSPTDRFYGYTF. The DNA of the CDR3 is TGTGCCAGTAGCCCGACGGACAGGTTCTATGGCTACACCTTC.

This chain uses TRBV6-1 with TRBJ1-1, with TRBD1 matching 10 bases. The CDR3 loop spans 15 amino acids. From germline, CDR1 is MNHNS and CDR2 SASEGT. Trimming took 6 bases from V and 4 from J; bases not matched to a gene: 8. The CDR3 DNA reads as TGTGCCAGCAGCGACCGACAGGGGGCAATCACTGAAGCTTTCTTT. Its translation: CASSDRQGAITEAFF.

This chain connects TRBV5-6 to TRBJ1-4; maybe TRBD1 (5 bases). Trimming shortened V by 3 bases and J by 8 bases, and 14 bases separated the two germline ends. CDR1 and CDR2 (germline): SGHDT, YYEEEE. The CDR3 has 14 amino acids. The CDR3 is CASSSDRTQEKLFF. CDR3 nucleotide sequence: TGTGCCAGCAGCTCTGACAGAACCCAGGAAAAACTGTTTTTT.

This clone has a handful of counts. The rearrangement links TRBV5-1 to TRBJ2-7; TRBD2 is a possible D gene (5 bases). The V and J ends lost 0 bases and 7 bases respectively, with 11 bases between them. This CDR3 contains 13 residues. Per germline, CDR1 SGHRS and CDR2 YFSETQ. CDR3 protein: CASSLDVEGEQYF. In DNA, the CDR3 is TGCGCCAGCAGCTTGGACGTTGAGGGTGAGCAGTACTTC. Drawing the rest from reference TRBV5-1 and TRBJ2-7, the complete variable domain is KAGVTQTPRYLIKTRGQQVTLSCSPISGHRSVSWYQQTPGQGLQFLFEYFSETQRNKGNFPGRFSGRQFSNSRSEMNVSTLELGDSALYLCASSLDVEGEQYFGPGTRLTVT.

This chain links TRBV4-2 with TRBJ2-5; D might be TRBD1 (6 bases). Trimming shortened V by 1 base and J by 3 bases, and 9 bases separated the two germline ends. The CDR3 is made up of 14 amino acids. Germline V CDR1 and CDR2: LGHNA, YNFKEQ. The CDR3 DNA sequence: TGTGCCAGCAGCCAAGGGACAGCAGAAGAGACCCAGTACTTC. It is translated as CASSQGTAEETQYF.

V usage is TRBV7-2 and J usage is TRBJ1-6, with D perhaps TRBD1 (6 bases). The CDR3 is 18 residues long. Per the germline V gene, CDR1 is SGHTA and CDR2 is FQGNSA. V gave up 0 bases and J gave up 0 bases, with 12 bases separating them. CDR3 sequence reads: CASSLATGHSSYNSPLHF. The CDR3 DNA reads as TGTGCCAGCAGCTTAGCCACAGGGCATAGCTCCTATAATTCACCCCTCCACTTT.

The CDR3 loop reads CASSVTSGRAGELFF. In nucleotides, the CDR3 is TGTGCCAGCAGCGTGACTAGCGGGAGGGCCGGGGAGCTGTTTTTT. The chain recombines TRBV2 with TRBJ2-2, with 14 bases lining up with TRBD2. The CDR3 is made up of 15 amino acids. CDR1 is SNHLY and CDR2 is FYNNEI in the germline V gene. V lost 6 bases and J lost 6; bases outside the gene matches: 3.